This TCR beta chain derives from a study of regulatory T cells in long-lasting Graves disease. Time point here: newly diagnosed GD, antithyroid drugs for less than 3 months. The TCR library was made from RNA that had been extracted from PBMCs in TRIzol. By American Thyroid Association guidelines, Graves' disease was diagnosed in the cohort. This clonotype was counted many times. CDR3 regions were amplified by Arm-PCR using iRepertoire HTBI primers to build TCR beta libraries. Via MiXCR, TCRdb re-called the multiplex PCR reads, giving one row per CDR3 protein. The repertoire includes under 800,000 distinct CDR3 sequences, approximately 15% of them detected once, and 15% to 20% sits in the top ten. These data also featured in a second study, about T cells in Graves' hyperthyroidism and ophthalmopathy.

This clonotype was obtained from a woman in her thirties with Graves disease. The specimen was peripheral blood mononuclear cells (PBMCs), collected at new diagnosis, from a patient treated with antithyroid drugs.

The CDR3 nucleotides read TGTGCCAGCAGCTTAGAGGACCAGATCGGGAACAATGAGCAGTTCTTC. The encoded protein is CASSLEDQIGNNEQFF. The gene calls are TRBV11-2 and TRBJ2-1; D might be TRBD2 (5 bases). CDR3 size: 16 residues. The V gene's germline CDR1 is SGHAT and CDR2 FQNNGV. Trimming removed 0 bases from V and 5 bases from J, with 14 bases in between. The whole variable domain, filled in from reference TRBV11-2 and TRBJ2-1, reads EAGVAQSPRYKIIEKRQSVAFWCNPISGHATLYWYQQILGQGPKLLIQFQNNGVVDDSQLPKDRFSAERLKGVDSTLKIQPAKLEDSAVYLCASSLEDQIGNNEQFFGPGTRLTVL.